The T cell receptor (beta chain) described here comes from a study of blood T cell repertoires in COVID-19 (dated by TCRdb to 2018 to 2021). Broadly, across the study: Samples from collaborators originated in the United States, Italy and Spain and spanned both the acute and convalescent phases of COVID-19. The samples were drawn from two sources: the first 160 participants of the ongoing ImmuneRACE study, and over 1,000 subjects contributed by 6 global collaborators. The dataset comprised deeply sampled blood TCRbeta repertoires from subjects exposed to, actively infected with, or recovered from COVID-19. The prospective study material was composed of cDNA or gDNA derived from T cells, B-cell-depleted T cells, or PBMCs. A freely available public database, intended as a resource for researchers studying the immune response to SARS-CoV-2, is where the repertoires were released. Nearly every sample came with metadata listing a de-identified subject ID, COVID-19 status, age in years and sex. Where available, HLA class I and class II types were taken from metadata supplied by the sample provider and were not determined by assay-based typing. What the research found in general, with its limitations: Clinical and demographic metadata were provided uncurated, with the amount varying by source and participant.

At the junction V is shortened by 1 base and J by 0 bases, with 10 bases in between. Reading the germline V gene (reference sequence) gives CDR1 SGHNT and CDR2 YYREEE. From the cysteine up to the phenylalanine, the CDR3 has a length of 15 residues. Only CDR3 DNA remains: 45 bases, in frame from the first base. TCRbeta CDR3 regions were amplified from genomic DNA using the immunoSEQ Assay, a bias-controlled multiplex PCR. On the study's bioinformatics: Nucleated cell counts per sample were estimated from amplification of reference gene primers within the assay. To quantify the absolute abundance of each unique TCRbeta CDR3 rearrangement, sequence reads were collapsed and filtered. For each sample, productive Simpson clonality was calculated as the square root of Simpson's diversity index over productive rearrangements. TCRdb holds this immuneACCESS table with in-frame rearrangements only. Some clones are missing; in checked studies, unresolved V genes explain under half, and the rest has no known cause. The D gene and trimming were derived from the DNA, and the V and J assignments and clone size from that table. The sample yields roughly 500,000 clones; 85% to 90% were counted once. The ten largest clones capture roughly 0.9% of the sample.

In the case of this clone: Its recognized antigen is unknown. No clone much larger than this one lies a single base away; base qualities are absent.

At one collaborating source in Seattle, patients were enrolled during active infection and were followed longitudinally through the course of disease. Each collaborating institution followed its own protocols to collect whole blood in K2EDTA tubes. For TCRbeta analysis, collaborator samples were shipped as frozen whole blood, as isolated PBMCs, or as DNA extracted from either sample type. The origin of this receptor is a man between 18 and 29 years old with COVID-19, enrolled during active disease. The material sequenced was peripheral blood. In this chain, TRBV5-4 is recombined with TRBJ2-5; TRBD2 is perhaps the D gene, given 5 matching bases. The DNA sequence follows: TGTGCCAGCAGCTTGTCCTCGGGGAACCAAGAGACCCAGTACTTC. Its coded protein is CASSLSSGNQETQYF.